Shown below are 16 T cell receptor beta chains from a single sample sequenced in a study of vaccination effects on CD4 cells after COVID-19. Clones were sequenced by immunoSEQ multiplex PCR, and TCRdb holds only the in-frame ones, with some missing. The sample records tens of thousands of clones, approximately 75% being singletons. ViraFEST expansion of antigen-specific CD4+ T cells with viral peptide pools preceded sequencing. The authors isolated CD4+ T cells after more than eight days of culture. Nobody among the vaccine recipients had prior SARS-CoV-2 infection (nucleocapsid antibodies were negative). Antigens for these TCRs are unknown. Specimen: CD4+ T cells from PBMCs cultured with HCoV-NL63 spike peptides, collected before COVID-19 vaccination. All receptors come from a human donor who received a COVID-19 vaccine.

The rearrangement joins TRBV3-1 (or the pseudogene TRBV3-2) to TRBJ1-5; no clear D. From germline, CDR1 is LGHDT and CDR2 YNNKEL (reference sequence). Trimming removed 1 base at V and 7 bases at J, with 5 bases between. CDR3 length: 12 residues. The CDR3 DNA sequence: TGTGCCAGCAGCCAAGGGGGACAGCCCCAGCATTTT. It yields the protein CASSQGGQPQHF.

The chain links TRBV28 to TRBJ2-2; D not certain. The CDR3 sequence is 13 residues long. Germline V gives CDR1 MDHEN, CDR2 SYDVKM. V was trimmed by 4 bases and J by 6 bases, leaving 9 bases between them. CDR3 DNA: TGTGCCAGCAGTTCCTTAATCCCCGGGGAGCTGTTTTTT. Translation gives CASSSLIPGELFF.

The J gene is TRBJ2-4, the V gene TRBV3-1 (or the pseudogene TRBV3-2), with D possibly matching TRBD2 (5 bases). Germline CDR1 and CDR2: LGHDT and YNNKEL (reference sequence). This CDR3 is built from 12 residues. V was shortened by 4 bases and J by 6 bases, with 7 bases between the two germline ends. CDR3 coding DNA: TGTGCCAGCAGCCGGAGCGGAAACATTCAGTACTTC. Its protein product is CASSRSGNIQYF.

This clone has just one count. CDR3 nucleotides: TGTGCCAGCAGGGGGATCTCAGCAGCTTTCTTT. It translates to CASRGISAAFF. The chain combines TRBV25-1 with TRBJ1-1; no clear D. Per germline, CDR1 MGHDK and CDR2 SYGVNS. Trimming pared 6 bases from V and 10 bases from J, leaving 12 bases between. CDR3 length equals 11 residues.

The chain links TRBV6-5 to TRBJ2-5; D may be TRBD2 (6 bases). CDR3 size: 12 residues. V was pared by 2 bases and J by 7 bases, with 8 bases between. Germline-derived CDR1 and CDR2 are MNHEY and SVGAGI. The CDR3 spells CASSYRGGTQYF. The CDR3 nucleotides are TGTGCCAGCAGTTACAGGGGAGGGACCCAGTACTTC.

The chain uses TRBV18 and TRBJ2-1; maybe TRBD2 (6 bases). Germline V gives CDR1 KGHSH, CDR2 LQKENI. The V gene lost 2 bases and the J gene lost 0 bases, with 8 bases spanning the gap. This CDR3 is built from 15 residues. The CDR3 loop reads CASSPGGFSYNEQFF. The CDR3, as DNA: TGTGCCAGCTCACCAGGGGGGTTCTCCTACAATGAGCAGTTCTTC.

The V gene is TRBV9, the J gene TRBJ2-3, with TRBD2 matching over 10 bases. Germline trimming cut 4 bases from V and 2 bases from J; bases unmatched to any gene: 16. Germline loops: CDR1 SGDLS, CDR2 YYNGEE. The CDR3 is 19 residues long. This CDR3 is CASSQPGLAEIPATDTQYF. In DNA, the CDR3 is TGTGCCAGCAGCCAACCTGGACTAGCGGAAATACCCGCCACAGATACGCAGTATTTT. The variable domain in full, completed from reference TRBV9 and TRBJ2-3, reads DSGVTQTPKHLITATGQRVTLRCSPRSGDLSVYWYQQSLDQGLQFLIQYYNGEERAKGNILERFSAQQFPDLHSELNLSSLELGDSALYFCASSQPGLAEIPATDTQYFGPGTRLTVL.

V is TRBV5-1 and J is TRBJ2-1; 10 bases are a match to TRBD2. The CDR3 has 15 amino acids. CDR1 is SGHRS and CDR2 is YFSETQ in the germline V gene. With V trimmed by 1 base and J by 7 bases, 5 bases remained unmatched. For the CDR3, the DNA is TGCGCCAGCAGCTTGATTAGCGGGGGGCAGAATGAGCAGTTCTTC. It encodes CASSLISGGQNEQFF.

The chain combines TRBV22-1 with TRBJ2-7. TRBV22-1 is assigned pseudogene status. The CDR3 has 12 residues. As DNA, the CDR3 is TGTCCTGGGAGCGCACGTTCCTACGAGCAGTACGTC. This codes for CPGSARSYEQYV.

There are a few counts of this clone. CDR3 loop: CASSLTGTEQYV. CDR3 DNA sequence: TGTGCCAGCAGTCTCACAGGGACCGAGCAGTACGTC. The V gene is TRBV28, the J gene TRBJ2-7; tentative D call: TRBD1 (6 bases). The germline gives CDR1 MDHEN, CDR2 SYDVKM. The CDR3 is 12 residues long. Trimming removed 5 bases at V and 6 bases at J, with 11 bases between.

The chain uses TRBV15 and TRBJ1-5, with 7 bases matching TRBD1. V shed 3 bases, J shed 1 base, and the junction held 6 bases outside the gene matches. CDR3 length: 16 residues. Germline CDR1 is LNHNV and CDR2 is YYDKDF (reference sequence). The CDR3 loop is CATSRTGSLSNQPQHF. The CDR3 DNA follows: TGTGCCACCAGCAGGACAGGGTCTTTAAGCAATCAGCCCCAGCATTTT.

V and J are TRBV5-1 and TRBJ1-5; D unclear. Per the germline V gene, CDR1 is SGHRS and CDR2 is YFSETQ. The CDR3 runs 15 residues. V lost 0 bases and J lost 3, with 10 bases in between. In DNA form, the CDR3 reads TGCGCCAGCAGCTTGGGGGCAGTGGCCAATCAGCCCCAGCATTTT. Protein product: CASSLGAVANQPQHF.

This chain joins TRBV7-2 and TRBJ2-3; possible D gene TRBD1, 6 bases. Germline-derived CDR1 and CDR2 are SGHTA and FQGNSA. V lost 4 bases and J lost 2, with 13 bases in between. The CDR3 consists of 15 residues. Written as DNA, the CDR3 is TGTGCCAGCAGCTCTACAGGGATCCCCACAGATACGCAGTATTTT. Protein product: CASSSTGIPTDTQYF.

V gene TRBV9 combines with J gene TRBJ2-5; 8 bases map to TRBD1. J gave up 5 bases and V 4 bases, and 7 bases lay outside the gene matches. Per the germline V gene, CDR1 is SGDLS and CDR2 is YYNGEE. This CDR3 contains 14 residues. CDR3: CASSRGQGSETQYF. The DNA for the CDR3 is TGTGCCAGCAGCCGTGGACAGGGAAGCGAGACCCAGTACTTC. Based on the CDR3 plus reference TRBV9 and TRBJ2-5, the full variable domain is DSGVTQTPKHLITATGQRVTLRCSPRSGDLSVYWYQQSLDQGLQFLIQYYNGEERAKGNILERFSAQQFPDLHSELNLSSLELGDSALYFCASSRGQGSETQYFGPGTRLLVL.

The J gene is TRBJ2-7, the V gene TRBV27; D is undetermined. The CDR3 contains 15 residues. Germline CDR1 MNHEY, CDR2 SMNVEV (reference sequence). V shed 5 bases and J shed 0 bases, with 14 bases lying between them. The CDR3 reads CASSPRTESSYEQYV. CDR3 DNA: TGTGCCAGCAGTCCCCGGACCGAGAGCTCCTACGAGCAGTACGTC.

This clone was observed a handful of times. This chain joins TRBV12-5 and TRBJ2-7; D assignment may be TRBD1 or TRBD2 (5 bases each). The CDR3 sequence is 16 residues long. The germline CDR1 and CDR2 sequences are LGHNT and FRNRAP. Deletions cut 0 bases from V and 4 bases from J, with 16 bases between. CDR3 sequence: CASGLVLGTEGYEQYV. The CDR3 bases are TGTGCTAGTGGTTTGGTACTAGGGACGGAAGGTTACGAGCAGTACGTC.